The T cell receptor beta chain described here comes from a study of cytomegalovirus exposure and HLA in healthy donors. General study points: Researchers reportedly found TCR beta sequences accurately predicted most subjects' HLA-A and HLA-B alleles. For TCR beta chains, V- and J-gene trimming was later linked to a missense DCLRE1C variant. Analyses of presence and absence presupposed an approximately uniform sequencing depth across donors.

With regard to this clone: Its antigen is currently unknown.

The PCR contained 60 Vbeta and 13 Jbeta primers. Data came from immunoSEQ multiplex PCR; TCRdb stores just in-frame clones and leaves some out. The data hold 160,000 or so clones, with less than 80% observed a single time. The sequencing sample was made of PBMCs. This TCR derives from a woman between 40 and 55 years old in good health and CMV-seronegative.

The CDR3 sequence is CASRVRVRGKNIQYF. DNA of the CDR3: TGTGCCAGTAGGGTTAGGGTGCGGGGCAAAAACATTCAGTACTTC. The rearrangement joins TRBV19 to TRBJ2-4; a possible D gene is TRBD2 (6 bases). V gave up 6 bases and J gave up 3 bases, with 15 bases separating them. The CDR3 has 15 residues. Germline V gene sequence: CDR1 LNHDA, CDR2 SQIVND (reference sequence).